The clone carrying this T cell receptor beta chain was seen many times. This record belongs to a study of identical twins. This CDR3 has 13 amino acids. Trimming took off 2 bases at V and 2 bases at J, with 6 bases between the two ends. TCRdb analysed the 5' RACE reads with MiXCR anew, one entry per CDR3 protein. The data show 430,000 or so distinct CDR3 sequences, about 24% seen once. This same sample was also taken into another study, of T cells expressing NK-cell markers.

This clonotype was obtained from a woman aged 18-30 years in good health. The sample was CD4+ T cells sorted from blood. The chain uses TRBV12-3 or TRBV12-4 and TRBJ1-2, with D tentatively TRBD1 (5 bases). CDR3 nucleotides: TGTGCCAGCAGTTTACAGGGAAACTATGGCTACACCTTC. Translation: CASSLQGNYGYTF.